This record looks at one TCR beta chain sequence and its context. Its target is unknown. Data came from immunoSEQ multiplex PCR; TCRdb stores just in-frame clones and leaves some out. The sample records some 110,000 clones, over 75% being singletons. This sample is part of a study of graft-versus-host responses after intestinal transplantation. Study details: Grafts were multivisceral, liver-intestinal, or isolated intestinal. Among the recipients, all got anti-thymocyte globulin induction and then tacrolimus and steroids for approximately 3 years. Whole-study results and caveats: GvH clones occurred in recipient marrow; some first appeared in ileum or blood.

V lost 4 bases to trimming and J lost 0 bases, with 22 bases between them. Germline CDR1 reads MRHNA; CDR2 reads SNTAGT. CDR3 length: 18 residues. The genes are TRBV6-4 and TRBJ2-7, with a possible D match to TRBD2 (6 bases). The clonotype was recovered from a human donor who received an intestinal transplant. Specimen: unstimulated CD4+ T cells sorted from spleen or lymph node cells, collected before intestinal transplant. CDR3 residues: CASSGGVPSGSSSYEQYF. In DNA form, the CDR3 reads TGTGCCAGCAGTGGGGGGGTACCGAGCGGGTCAAGCTCCTACGAGCAGTACTTC.